This is a list of T cell receptor beta chains from one sample in a study of blood T cell repertoires in COVID-19. Assay used: immunoSEQ multiplex PCR; TCRdb lists only in-frame clones, some missing. Among 300,000 to 450,000 clones listed, about 90% were seen once. Sequencing was done on a sample of peripheral blood. These receptors were taken from a woman in her twenties or thirties with COVID-19, enrolled during active disease. CDR3s include the opening cysteine and the closing phenylalanine or tryptophan. A D gene is named only where the DNA matches it firmly. Some rows have no size entry. The others give once, few or many, or a class for an expanded clone.

clone_size j_call d_call v_call cdr3_nt cdr3_aa
NA TRBJ1-1 NA TRBV9 TGTGCCAGCAGCACCCGGACAGAACCCGTTCTTGAAGCTTTCTTT CASSTRTEPVLEAFF
NA TRBJ2-2 NA TRBV10-3 TGTGCCATCAGTGTGACAATTATAGGAGGCACCGGGGAGCTGTTTTTT CAISVTIIGGTGELFF
many TRBJ1-1 TRBD1 TRBV6-5 TGTGCCAGCAGCACAGGGGTCGAGAACACTGAAGCTTTCTTT CASSTGVENTEAFF
NA TRBJ1-1 NA TRBV19 TGTGCCAGTAGTCCAAAAGGAGGGGGGGTCCTGAACACTGAAGCTTTCTTT CASSPKGGGVLNTEAFF
few TRBJ2-1 NA TRBV20-1 TGCAGTGCAGCAAACTACAATGAGCAGTTCTTC CSAANYNEQFF
NA TRBJ2-7 TRBD1 TRBV27 TGTGCCAGCAGTTTGTTTGGGACAGGGTTGGGCGAGCAGTACTTC CASSLFGTGLGEQYF
NA TRBJ2-5 TRBD2 TRBV29-1 TGCAGCGTTGACAAGACTAGCGTGGACGAGACCCAGTACTTC CSVDKTSVDETQYF
once TRBJ2-3 NA TRBV19 TGTGCCAGTAGTCCCTTAGCGGCTAGCACAGATACGCAGTATTTT CASSPLAASTDTQYF
NA TRBJ2-7 NA TRBV28 TGTGCCAGCAGTCCCACATCCACCTGGACTGACGAGCAGTACTTC CASSPTSTWTDEQYF
once TRBJ1-1 TRBD1 TRBV2 TGTGCCAGCTTCCGGGACAGGGGGGGAGGGGCTGAAGCTTTCTTT CASFRDRGGGAEAFF
NA TRBJ2-2 TRBD1 TRBV11-2 TGTGCCAGCAGCCCTCGGGACAGGAACACCGGGGAGCTGTTTTTT CASSPRDRNTGELFF
once TRBJ2-1 TRBD1 TRBV10-2 TGCGCCAGCAGAGATGCAGGGGGCGTCTACAATGAGCAGTTCTTC CASRDAGGVYNEQFF
NA TRBJ1-4 NA TRBV30 TGTGCCTGGAGCCGACACAGGGCAGCTAATGAAAAACTGTTTTTT CAWSRHRAANEKLFF
NA TRBJ2-1 NA TRBV11-3 TGTGCCAGCAGCTTAGAAGGGGAGGAGGACAATGAGCAGTTCTTC CASSLEGEEDNEQFF
once TRBJ1-2 NA TRBV4-1 TGCGCCAGCAGCCACCCGGCTCGCCGGGGTGGCTACACCTTC CASSHPARRGGYTF
once TRBJ1-2 NA TRBV7-2 TGTGCCAGCAGCTTAGGTGGAGCTGGAATGGCCAACTATGGCTACACCTTC CASSLGGAGMANYGYTF
once TRBJ1-2 TRBD1 TRBV27 TGTGCCAGCAGTTTATCGGGACAGGGGAACTATGGCTACACCTTC CASSLSGQGNYGYTF
NA TRBJ2-3 NA TRBV10-3 TGTGCCATCAGTGAGCCCTCGCGGTTGTTTAGCACAGATACGCAGTATTTT CAISEPSRLFSTDTQYF
NA TRBJ2-7 TRBD1 TRBV15 TGTGCCACCAGCAGAGGACGGACAGGGTACTACGAGCAGTACTTC CATSRGRTGYYEQYF
NA TRBJ2-6 NA TRBV3-1/TRBV3-2 TGTGCCTCTGAGGGCACGCCCGGGCTTATCTCTGGGGCCAACGTCCTGACTTTC CASEGTPGLISGANVLTF
NA TRBJ1-1 TRBD1 TRBV11-1 TGTGCCAGCAGCTTAGCGTCCCAGGGCAGGGGGGAAGCTTTCTTT CASSLASQGRGEAFF
NA TRBJ2-3 TRBD1 TRBV27 TGTGCCAGCAGACATTACAGGGGAAGGGGCACAGATACGCAGTATTTT CASRHYRGRGTDTQYF
once TRBJ1-2 NA TRBV28 TGTGCCAGCAGTTCCGGGTCCACCTCCTACACCTTC CASSSGSTSYTF
NA TRBJ1-3 NA TRBV3-1/TRBV3-2 TGTGCCAGCAGCCAGGGTCATGGGGAACGGGGCTCTGGAAACACCATATATTTT CASSQGHGERGSGNTIYF
NA TRBJ1-1 TRBD1 TRBV11-3 TGTGCCAGCAGCTTACAGGGGGCGAACACTGAAGCTTTCTTT CASSLQGANTEAFF
NA TRBJ1-1 NA TRBV28 TGTACCAGCTCGGAGCGGAACACTGAAGCTTTCTTT CTSSERNTEAFF
NA TRBJ2-2 NA TRBV7-9 TGTGCCAGCAGCTTAAAGGGACCTGTTCGGGAGAGGTACACCGGGGAGCTGTTTTTT CASSLKGPVRERYTGELFF
NA TRBJ2-3 NA TRBV29-1 TGCAGCGTTGATGGAGGGTCCGCCACAGATACGCAGTATTTT CSVDGGSATDTQYF
NA TRBJ2-3 NA TRBV2 TGTGCCAGCAGCGCCCGACAGGCTAGCACAGATACGCAGTATTTT CASSARQASTDTQYF
NA TRBJ2-2 TRBD1 TRBV25-1 TGTGCCAGTAAACAGGGGACGTACACCGGGGAGCTGTTTTTT CASKQGTYTGELFF
NA TRBJ2-6 TRBD1 TRBV19 TGTGCCAGTAGTACGCGACAGGGGGAAGGGGCCAACGTCCTGACTTTC CASSTRQGEGANVLTF
NA TRBJ1-2 NA TRBV27 TGTGCCAGCAGTGTGACCCAGTGGAGTGGCTACACCTTC CASSVTQWSGYTF
NA TRBJ2-5 TRBD2 TRBV5-6 TGTGCCAGCAGCTTGTTCGGGGGACTAGCGTCGCAAGAGACCCAGTACTTC CASSLFGGLASQETQYF
NA TRBJ1-4 NA TRBV15 TGTGCCACTCTCCGACAGCGGGAAGAAAAACTGTTTTTT CATLRQREEKLFF
NA TRBJ2-2 NA TRBV11-3 TGTGCCAGCAGCGTGGACATTGAGAACACCGGGGAGCTGTTTTTT CASSVDIENTGELFF
once TRBJ2-1 NA TRBV9 TGTGCCAGCAGCACCTATAGCGGACCCCCCTACAATGAGCAGTTCTTC CASSTYSGPPYNEQFF
NA TRBJ1-5 NA TRBV30 TGTGCCTGGAGTGTTGGGCCCAATCAGCCCCAGCATTTT CAWSVGPNQPQHF
NA TRBJ1-6 NA TRBV7-9 TGTGCCAGCAGCTCGGGTGATTCACCCCTCCACTTT CASSSGDSPLHF
few TRBJ1-6 NA TRBV11-2 TGTGCCAGCAGCTTAGTCATAGATTCACCCCTCCACTTT CASSLVIDSPLHF
NA TRBJ2-1 NA TRBV4-1 TGCGCCAGCAGCCAAGTTCTCGCGCGGGAGCAGTTCTTC CASSQVLAREQFF
NA TRBJ2-5 TRBD2 TRBV27 TGTGCCAGCAGTTTATCGGGTAGCGGGGTTGGGGAGACCCAGTACTTC CASSLSGSGVGETQYF
NA TRBJ1-5 NA TRBV19 TGTGCCAGTAGGTCGACGCAGAGCAGGTATCAGCCCCAGCATTTT CASRSTQSRYQPQHF
NA TRBJ1-6 NA TRBV7-7 TGTGCTAGCAGCTTAGTGTTCTTGTCAGGGCCCAATAATTCACCCCTCCACTTT CASSLVFLSGPNNSPLHF
NA TRBJ1-1 NA TRBV2 TGTGCCAGCAGGGCTCCGTGGGGCGGCACTGAAGCTTTCTTT CASRAPWGGTEAFF
few TRBJ2-1 NA TRBV21-1 TGTGCCAGCAGCGATAGCGGGAGCCACCCCAATGAGCAGTTCTTC CASSDSGSHPNEQFF
NA TRBJ2-7 NA TRBV13 TGTGCCAGCAGCTTAGGCGCGGGACAGCCCTACGAGCAGTACTTC CASSLGAGQPYEQYF
NA TRBJ2-1 NA TRBV5-6 TGTGCCAGCAGCTTGACCTGGAGCTCCTACAATGAGCAGTTCTTC CASSLTWSSYNEQFF
NA TRBJ2-5 TRBD2 TRBV3-1/TRBV3-2 TGTGCCAGCAGACCGAGCGGGGGGGGTGAGACCCAGTACTTC CASRPSGGGETQYF
NA TRBJ2-1 NA TRBV5-1 TGCGCCAGCAGCTTTTCGGGATCCTACAATGAGCAGTTCTTC CASSFSGSYNEQFF
NA TRBJ1-4 NA TRBV28 TGTGCCAGCAGTTTGAGGAGTGGAGGAGATGAAAAACTGTTTTTT CASSLRSGGDEKLFF
once TRBJ1-1 NA TRBV6-5 TGTGCCAGCAGTTACTCGAGAGGGAACACTGAAGCTTTCTTT CASSYSRGNTEAFF
NA TRBJ1-2 TRBD1 TRBV12-3/TRBV12-4 TGTGCCAGCAGGACAGGGGGGGGAGGCTACACCTTC CASRTGGGGYTF
NA TRBJ1-2 NA TRBV9 TGTGCCAGCAGCGTTTCCGGAGACTACTATGGCTACACCTTC CASSVSGDYYGYTF
NA TRBJ2-5 TRBD1 TRBV6-5 TGTGCCAGCACTTTGGACAGGGGGAGAGAGGCCCAGTACTTC CASTLDRGREAQYF